This TCR beta chain was captured in a study of cytomegalovirus exposure and HLA in healthy donors. Notes on the study in general: Roughly even sequencing depth across donors was the assumption behind the presence/absence analyses. Cytomegalovirus-associated TCR beta chains were listed, numbering 164.

It was healthy bone marrow donors who served as donors. 13 Jbeta primers and 60 Vbeta primers were used for the PCR. Per the authors' pipeline: The authors later counted approximately 80 million unique TCR beta chains, 9.5 million to 11 million of them shared. The table came from immunoSEQ multiplex PCR; TCRdb's copy has only in-frame clones and leaves some out. The V and J calls and clone size come from that table; D and trimming were worked out from the DNA. The repertoire holds about 120,000 clones, with 72% as singletons. Germline values: CDR1 LNHNV, CDR2 YYDKDF (reference sequence). The trim removed 1 base at V and 3 bases at J, leaving 4 bases unmatched. The CDR3 is 15 amino acids. Remarks on this clone: Its antigen is currently unknown.

The sequence came from a man aged 25-45 years in good health and CMV-seronegative. V is TRBV15 and J is TRBJ2-3, with 7 bases that match TRBD2. Sequencing was done on a sample of PBMCs. DNA of the CDR3: TGTGCCACCAGCAGAGGCGGGGGAGTAACAGATACGCAGTATTTT. Its translation is CATSRGGGVTDTQYF.